The 6 T cell receptor beta chains reported below all come from one sample, sequenced in a study of cytomegalovirus exposure and HLA in healthy donors. This PCR relied on a set of 60 Vbeta primers and 13 Jbeta primers. Generated by immunoSEQ multiplex PCR, the TCRdb table keeps only in-frame clones and is missing some. In the table there are around 140,000 clones, roughly 78% of which are singletons. The specimen was PBMCs. The receptors shown here come from a man in his late teens or twenties in good health and CMV-seropositive.

The J gene is TRBJ2-1, the V gene TRBV5-1, with TRBD2 matching 14 bases. The trim removed 4 bases at V and 2 bases at J, leaving 5 bases unmatched. CDR3 length: 17 residues. Germline V gene lookup returns CDR1 SGHRS and CDR2 YFSETQ. DNA for the CDR3: TGCGCCAGCAGCCTCCCGGGACTAGCGGGAGCCTACAATGAGCAGTTCTTC. It is translated as CASSLPGLAGAYNEQFF.

The chain uses TRBV13 and TRBJ1-2, with 7 bases lining up with TRBD1. J gave up 2 bases and V 5 bases, and 11 bases lay outside the gene matches. The CDR3 is 16 amino acids. Germline CDR1 is PRHDT and CDR2 is FYEKMQ (reference sequence). This CDR3 reads CASSPYSTGENYGYTF. In nucleotides, the CDR3 is TGTGCCAGCAGCCCCTACTCCACAGGGGAGAACTATGGCTACACCTTC. Filled out from reference TRBV13 and TRBJ1-2, the complete variable domain reads AAGVIQSPRHLIKEKRETATLKCYPIPRHDTVYWYQQGPGQDPQFLISFYEKMQSDKGSIPDRFSAQQFSDYHSELNMSSLELGDSALYFCASSPYSTGENYGYTFGSGTRLTVV.

This chain's CDR3 is CSVAERTANTEAFF. Written as DNA, the CDR3 is TGCAGCGTTGCTGAAAGGACAGCGAACACTGAAGCTTTCTTT. This chain uses TRBV29-1 with TRBJ1-1; D is perhaps TRBD1 (6 bases). The CDR3 spans 14 residues. The germline CDR1 and CDR2 sequences are SQVTM and ANQGSEA. V was pared by 4 bases and J by 1 base, with 13 bases between.

The CDR3 sequence: CASRKSGSADTQYF. For the CDR3, the DNA is TGTGCCAGCAGAAAAAGCGGGAGCGCAGATACGCAGTATTTT. The genes are TRBV6-4 and TRBJ2-3; 8 nucleotides agree with TRBD2. V shed 6 bases and J 4 bases; nucleotides not matched to a gene: 6. CDR3 length equals 14 residues. Germline CDR1 is MRHNA and CDR2 is SNTAGT.

This chain uses TRBV13 with TRBJ1-2; 8 bases line up with TRBD1. The junction had 11 bases not matched to a gene; V was cut back by 5 bases and J by 6 bases. Germline CDR1 PRHDT, CDR2 FYEKMQ (reference sequence). The CDR3 extends over 15 amino acids. DNA of the CDR3: TGTGCCAGCAGCCCTTGGGACAGGACTAGGGATGGCTACACCTTC. This translates into CASSPWDRTRDGYTF.

Within the sample, this clone is medium-sized. V gene TRBV6-5 combines with J gene TRBJ2-1; TRBD1 aligns across 10 bases. This CDR3 has 14 residues. Per germline, CDR1 MNHEY and CDR2 SVGAGI. The J segment lost 8 bases and the V segment lost 1 base, leaving 2 bases of the junction unmatched. The CDR3 here is CASSYLGQGYEQFF. The DNA for the CDR3 is TGTGCCAGCAGTTACTTGGGACAGGGGTATGAGCAGTTCTTC.